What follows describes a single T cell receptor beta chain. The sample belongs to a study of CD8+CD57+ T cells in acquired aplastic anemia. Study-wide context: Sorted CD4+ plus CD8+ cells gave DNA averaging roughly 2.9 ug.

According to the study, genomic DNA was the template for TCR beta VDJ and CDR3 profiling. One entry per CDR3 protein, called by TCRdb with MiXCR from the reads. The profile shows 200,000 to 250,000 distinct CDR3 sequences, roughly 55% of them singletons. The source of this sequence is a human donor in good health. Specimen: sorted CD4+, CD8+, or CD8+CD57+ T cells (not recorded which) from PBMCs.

CDR3 residues: CASSARDRGRSSPLHF. The CDR3 DNA reads as TGTGCCAGCAGCGCCAGGGACAGGGGGCGAAGTTCACCCCTCCACTTT. The chain has TRBV9 and TRBJ1-6; 12 bases are a match to TRBD1. The CDR3 is made up of 16 amino acids. V lost 3 bases, J lost 9 bases, and 7 bases stayed unmatched. Germline lookup yields CDR1 SGDLS and CDR2 YYNGEE.